The 20 T cell receptor beta chains given below trace back to one sample, sequenced in a study of OX40 agonist ivuxolimab in advanced cancers. Here immunoSEQ multiplex PCR was the method, and the copy in TCRdb shows in-frame clones only, minus some. The top ten clones hold about a sixth of a sample with around 68,000 clones, about 85% of them seen once. This sample comprised CD4+ or CD8+ T cells sorted from blood, obtained in a trial of the OX40 agonist ivuxolimab. The receptors come from an adult with an advanced solid tumor such as melanoma, head and neck, liver or kidney cancer.

The rearrangement links TRBV10-2 to TRBJ1-5; D possibly corresponds to TRBD1 (6 bases). Germline-derived CDR1 and CDR2 are WSHSY and SAAADI. The V gene lost 6 bases and the J gene lost 0 bases, with 18 bases spanning the gap. The CDR3 has 17 residues. CDR3 sequence (DNA): TGCGCCAGCAGCACCGATCGGACAGATTATAGCAATCAGCCCCAGCATTTT. It is translated as CASSTDRTDYSNQPQHF.

The rearrangement uses TRBV5-1 and TRBJ2-5; 7 nucleotides match TRBD1. The CDR3 is 15 residues long. Germline CDR1 and CDR2: SGHRS and YFSETQ. Trimming took 3 bases from V and 4 from J; bases not matched to a gene: 9. This chain's CDR3 is CASSSRQGLVETQYF. CDR3 sequence (DNA): TGCGCCAGCAGCTCACGACAGGGTTTAGTAGAGACCCAGTACTTC.

This clone was recorded only once. This sequence joins TRBV5-6 and TRBJ2-5; 8 nucleotides match TRBD2. Germline V gives CDR1 SGHDT, CDR2 YYEEEE. Trimming removed 0 bases from V and 5 bases from J; junction bases left unmatched: 6. This CDR3 comprises 15 residues. CDR3 sequence: CASSLEGLEAETQYF. The CDR3 region has the DNA TGTGCCAGCAGCTTGGAGGGACTAGAAGCGGAGACCCAGTACTTC.

The V gene is TRBV29-1, the J gene TRBJ1-5, with a weak D call TRBD1 (5 bases). The V end lost 6 bases, the J end lost 7 bases, and 13 bases lay between the germline ends. CDR1 SQVTM and CDR2 ANQGSEA come from the germline V gene. The CDR3 runs 12 residues. CDR3 in DNA: TGCAGCGTCGGGGGGACGGGGCAGCCCCAGCATTTT. Residues: CSVGGTGQPQHF.

This chain links TRBV19 with TRBJ1-4; possible D gene TRBD1, 5 bases. Germline CDR1 and CDR2: LNHDA and SQIVND (reference sequence). The V end was cut by 3 bases, the J end by 7 bases, with 12 bases between. The CDR3 covers 14 residues. The DNA for the CDR3 is TGTGCCAGTAGTATGGACATCGTGAGTGAAAAACTGTTTTTT. Amino acids: CASSMDIVSEKLFF.

This chain connects TRBV7-2 to TRBJ2-3; perhaps TRBD2 as D (6 bases). Germline CDR1 SGHTA, CDR2 FQGNSA. The CDR3 is 16 residues long. The V end lost 1 base, the J end lost 5 bases, and 16 bases lay between the germline ends. The CDR3 loop is CASSLVGGRGIDTQYF. The CDR3 DNA follows: TGTGCCAGCAGCTTAGTGGGAGGCCGGGGAATAGATACGCAGTATTTT.

This clone has ten or more counts. This chain connects TRBV5-1 to TRBJ1-2; tentative D call: TRBD1 (5 bases). Trimming removed 0 bases at V and 0 bases at J, with 9 bases between. Looked up from germline, CDR1 is SGHRS and CDR2 is YFSETQ. This CDR3 comprises 15 residues. The CDR3 region has the DNA TGCGCCAGCAGCTTGGACGGGACCTCTAACTATGGCTACACCTTC. Translating gives CASSLDGTSNYGYTF.

This clone was seen a handful of times. The rearrangement joins TRBV7-2 to TRBJ2-5; tentatively, D is TRBD1 (6 bases). This CDR3 is 17 amino acids long. Germline-derived CDR1 and CDR2 are SGHTA and FQGNSA. V lost 1 base and J 1 base, leaving 16 bases between the germline ends. The CDR3, as DNA: TGTGCCAGCAGCTTAGGAACACGAGGGGGTTCCCAAGAGACCCAGTACTTC. Its protein is CASSLGTRGGSQETQYF.

The chain employs TRBV19 and TRBJ1-5; weak D call: TRBD1 (5 bases). The CDR3 has 15 residues. V was shortened by 3 bases and J by 9 bases, with 18 bases between the two germline ends. Per the germline V gene, CDR1 is LNHDA and CDR2 is SQIVND (reference sequence). The chain's CDR3 is CASSISGGDGLPQHF. DNA for the CDR3: TGTGCCAGTAGTATCTCCGGGGGTGATGGTCTGCCCCAGCATTTT. The full variable domain, with the rest looked up from reference TRBV19 and TRBJ1-5, is DGGITQSPKYLFRKEGQNVTLSCEQNLNHDAMYWYRQDPGQGLRLIYYSQIVNDFQKGDIAEGYSVSREKKESFPLTVTSAQKNPTAFYLCASSISGGDGLPQHFGDGTRLSIL.

This clone is a singleton in its sample. This chain uses TRBV27 with TRBJ2-3, with a weak D call TRBD2 (6 bases). The germline gives CDR1 MNHEY, CDR2 SMNVEV (reference sequence). V was cut by 6 bases and J by 4 bases, with 11 bases left in between. This CDR3 has 13 residues. The chain's CDR3 is CASSPRRADTQYF. The CDR3 bases are TGTGCCAGCAGCCCTCGGAGGGCAGATACGCAGTATTTT.

Turning to this clone: One end of the junction is discordant with germline, which a read error may explain. CDR3 sequence: CASSPQQGNTGELFF. The CDR3, as DNA: TGTGCTAGCAGCCCACAACAGGGTAACACCGGGGAGCTGTTTTTT. This chain connects TRBV7-7 to TRBJ2-2; a possible D gene is TRBD1 (6 bases). From germline, CDR1 is SSHAT and CDR2 FNYEAQ (reference sequence). The CDR3 runs to 15 residues.

This CDR3 is CSVGVSGEQYF. The CDR3 DNA follows: TGCAGCGTCGGGGTTTCGGGGGAGCAGTACTTC. The genes are TRBV29-1 and TRBJ2-7; maybe TRBD2 (5 bases). Germline V gene sequence: CDR1 SQVTM, CDR2 ANQGSEA. The V gene lost 6 bases and the J gene lost 7 bases, with 13 bases spanning the gap. The CDR3 spans 11 residues.

The chain recombines TRBV18 with TRBJ1-4; tentative D call: TRBD1 (5 bases). The germline CDR1 and CDR2 sequences are KGHSH and LQKENI. The CDR3 has 14 amino acids. The V gene lost 6 bases and the J gene lost 10 bases, with 18 bases spanning the gap. The CDR3 loop reads CASSSDVDRGKLFF. The CDR3 bases are TGTGCCAGCTCCTCGGACGTAGATAGGGGAAAACTGTTTTTT. The full variable domain, its missing parts supplied by reference TRBV18 and TRBJ1-4, is NAGVMQNPRHLVRRRGQEARLRCSPMKGHSHVYWYRQLPEEGLKFMVYLQKENIIDESGMPKERFSAEFPKEGPSILRIQQVVRGDSAAYFCASSSDVDRGKLFFGSGTQLSVL.

The gene calls are TRBV2 and TRBJ2-7; D unresolved. With 5 bases removed from V and 0 bases from J, the gap between germline ends came to 11 bases. Germline values: CDR1 SNHLY, CDR2 FYNNEI. The CDR3 runs to 14 residues. The CDR3 bases are TGTGCCAGCAGTTTAATCCAAGGCTCCTACGAGCAGTACTTC. Residues: CASSLIQGSYEQYF.

This chain uses TRBV4-1 with TRBJ1-1; 8 bases map to TRBD1. Per the germline V gene, CDR1 is MGHRA and CDR2 is YSYEKL. The V gene end was trimmed by 2 bases and the J gene end by 6 bases; junction bases not matched to a gene: 2. CDR3 size: 13 residues. This chain's CDR3 is CASSQRDRSEAFF. As DNA, the CDR3 is TGCGCCAGCAGCCAAAGGGACAGGTCTGAAGCTTTCTTT.

The chain has TRBV19 and TRBJ1-1, with 9 bases that match TRBD1. The V and J ends lost 10 bases and 4 bases, in that order; junction bases with no gene match: 10. The CDR3 has 14 residues. Germline V gene sequence: CDR1 LNHDA, CDR2 SQIVND (reference sequence). In DNA form, the CDR3 reads TGTGCCACCAAGGGGGACAGGGAAACCACTGAAGCTTTCTTT. It yields the protein CATKGDRETTEAFF.

The chain uses TRBV5-6 and TRBJ2-2, with D maybe TRBD1 (5 bases). The CDR3 consists of 15 residues. Trimming stripped 2 bases from V and 8 bases from J, with 16 bases between. Germline V CDR1 and CDR2: SGHDT, YYEEEE. In nucleotides, the CDR3 is TGTGCCAGCAGCTTTTGGACACCGACAGCAGGGGAGCTGTTTTTT. Translated, it gives CASSFWTPTAGELFF.

The rearrangement uses TRBV19 and TRBJ2-3; 11 bases fit TRBD2. The J segment lost 4 bases and the V segment lost 3 bases, leaving 21 bases of the junction unmatched. This CDR3 has 21 amino acids. Germline loops: CDR1 LNHDA, CDR2 SQIVND (reference sequence). The CDR3 here is CASSILPLSGLAGQGADTQYF. CDR3 DNA: TGTGCCAGTAGTATCCTGCCGTTATCTGGACTAGCGGGCCAGGGGGCAGATACGCAGTATTTT. Full variable domain (remainder filled in from reference TRBV19 and TRBJ2-3): DGGITQSPKYLFRKEGQNVTLSCEQNLNHDAMYWYRQDPGQGLRLIYYSQIVNDFQKGDIAEGYSVSREKKESFPLTVTSAQKNPTAFYLCASSILPLSGLAGQGADTQYFGPGTRLTVL.

The genes are TRBV18 and TRBJ1-3; no firm D call. This CDR3 has 15 amino acids. Trimming removed 4 bases from V and 0 bases from J, with 10 bases in between. Germline CDR1 and CDR2: KGHSH and LQKENI. This CDR3 is CASSLGRNSGNTIYF. The CDR3 DNA reads as TGTGCCAGCTCACTCGGACGGAACTCTGGAAACACCATATATTTT.

The V call is TRBV19, the J call TRBJ1-5, with no clear D. V lost 4 bases, J lost 5 bases, and 6 bases lay in between. Germline CDR1 is LNHDA and CDR2 is SQIVND (reference sequence). The CDR3 covers 12 residues. The CDR3 here is CASSNADQPQHF. The DNA of the CDR3 is TGTGCCAGTAGTAATGCTGATCAGCCCCAGCATTTT.